What follows describes a single T cell receptor (beta chain). The antigen is not known. This sample was taken from a study of early T cells in non-severe SARS-CoV-2 infection. Whole-study context: RNA in bulk from unsorted whole blood was sequenced, and chains were unpaired. Study-wide results and limits: Matching results from VDJdb favored anti-spike CD8 responses, leaving private and CD4 specificities undetected.

The CDR3 length is 15 residues. V lost 5 bases to trimming and J lost 10 bases; unmatched junction nucleotides: 11. Germline-derived CDR1 and CDR2 are KGHSH and LQKENI. Each cDNA molecule carried a unique molecular identifier. Each CDR3 protein is one row after TCRdb ran MiXCR on the 5' RACE reads. The sample holds 25,000 to 35,000 distinct CDR3 sequences, around 5.3% seen once. Source material: whole blood. This clonotype originated in an adult who was a healthcare worker with PCR-confirmed SARS-CoV-2 infection or an uninfected control (not recorded which). The J gene is TRBJ1-1, the V gene TRBV18; the match to TRBD1 covers 12 bases. CDR3 nucleotide sequence: TGTGCCAGCTCATCATCACCGGGACAGGGGGCATCAGCTTTCTTT. This gives the protein CASSSSPGQGASAFF.